This T cell receptor beta chain was sequenced during a study of blood T cell repertoires in COVID-19. Study in general: Nucleic acid was either cDNA or gDNA, and it came from T cells, B-cell-depleted T cells, or PBMCs.

Original handling: Reference gene primer amplification in the assay estimated nucleated cell counts. Libraries were prepared by immunoSEQ multiplex PCR; TCRdb keeps only in-frame clonotypes and omits some of them. V and J calls and clone size are given by that table; D and trimming were obtained from the DNA. The sample lists under 200,000 clones, roughly 82% seen once, with approximately 4.7% in the top ten. Study members were between roughly 18 and 90 years old and lived in approximately 25 US regions. Germline values: CDR1 SNHLY, CDR2 FYNNEI. J was trimmed by 5 bases and V by 7 bases; bases with no gene match: 9. The CDR3 loop spans 14 amino acids.

The sequencing input was PBMCs or T cells enriched from blood (not recorded which). The clonotype comes from a woman between 55 and 75 years old with acute COVID-19. The chain recombines TRBV2 with TRBJ1-2; TRBD1 aligns across 8 bases. CDR3 protein: CASTSTGGEYGYTF. CDR3 sequence (DNA): TGTGCCAGCACCTCAACAGGGGGTGAATATGGCTACACCTTC.